This T cell receptor (beta chain) was captured in a study of T cell repertoires in cytomegalovirus infection. Study background: Both CMV infection and a matching HLA type were indicated by public TCR beta signatures.

TCRdb redid the calling of the reads with MiXCR, one entry per CDR3 protein. The table shows more than 150,000 distinct CDR3 sequences, with roughly a quarter occurring only once. The study, taken as a whole, reports: In two of eight donors, the top clonotype was HLA-C-restricted CMV-specific. The study identified carriers of CMV plus the relevant HLA from cumulative public TCR beta family frequency.

A single count supports this clonotype. Its antigen remains unidentified. The germline CDR1 and CDR2 sequences are DFQATT and SNEGSKA (reference sequence). This CDR3 region has 18 residues. Trimming left V 0 bases short and J 0 bases short, with 18 bases between. The chain links TRBV20-1 to TRBJ1-5; D unclear. The sequenced sample was PBMCs. The sequence was obtained from a human donor in good health (CMV status not recorded). Some clones in this sample may be carry-over from other donors' samples. DNA for the CDR3: TGCAGTGCTAGAGAGATCGGGCAGCGAATATATAGCAATCAGCCCCAGCATTTT. Translating it yields CSAREIGQRIYSNQPQHF.